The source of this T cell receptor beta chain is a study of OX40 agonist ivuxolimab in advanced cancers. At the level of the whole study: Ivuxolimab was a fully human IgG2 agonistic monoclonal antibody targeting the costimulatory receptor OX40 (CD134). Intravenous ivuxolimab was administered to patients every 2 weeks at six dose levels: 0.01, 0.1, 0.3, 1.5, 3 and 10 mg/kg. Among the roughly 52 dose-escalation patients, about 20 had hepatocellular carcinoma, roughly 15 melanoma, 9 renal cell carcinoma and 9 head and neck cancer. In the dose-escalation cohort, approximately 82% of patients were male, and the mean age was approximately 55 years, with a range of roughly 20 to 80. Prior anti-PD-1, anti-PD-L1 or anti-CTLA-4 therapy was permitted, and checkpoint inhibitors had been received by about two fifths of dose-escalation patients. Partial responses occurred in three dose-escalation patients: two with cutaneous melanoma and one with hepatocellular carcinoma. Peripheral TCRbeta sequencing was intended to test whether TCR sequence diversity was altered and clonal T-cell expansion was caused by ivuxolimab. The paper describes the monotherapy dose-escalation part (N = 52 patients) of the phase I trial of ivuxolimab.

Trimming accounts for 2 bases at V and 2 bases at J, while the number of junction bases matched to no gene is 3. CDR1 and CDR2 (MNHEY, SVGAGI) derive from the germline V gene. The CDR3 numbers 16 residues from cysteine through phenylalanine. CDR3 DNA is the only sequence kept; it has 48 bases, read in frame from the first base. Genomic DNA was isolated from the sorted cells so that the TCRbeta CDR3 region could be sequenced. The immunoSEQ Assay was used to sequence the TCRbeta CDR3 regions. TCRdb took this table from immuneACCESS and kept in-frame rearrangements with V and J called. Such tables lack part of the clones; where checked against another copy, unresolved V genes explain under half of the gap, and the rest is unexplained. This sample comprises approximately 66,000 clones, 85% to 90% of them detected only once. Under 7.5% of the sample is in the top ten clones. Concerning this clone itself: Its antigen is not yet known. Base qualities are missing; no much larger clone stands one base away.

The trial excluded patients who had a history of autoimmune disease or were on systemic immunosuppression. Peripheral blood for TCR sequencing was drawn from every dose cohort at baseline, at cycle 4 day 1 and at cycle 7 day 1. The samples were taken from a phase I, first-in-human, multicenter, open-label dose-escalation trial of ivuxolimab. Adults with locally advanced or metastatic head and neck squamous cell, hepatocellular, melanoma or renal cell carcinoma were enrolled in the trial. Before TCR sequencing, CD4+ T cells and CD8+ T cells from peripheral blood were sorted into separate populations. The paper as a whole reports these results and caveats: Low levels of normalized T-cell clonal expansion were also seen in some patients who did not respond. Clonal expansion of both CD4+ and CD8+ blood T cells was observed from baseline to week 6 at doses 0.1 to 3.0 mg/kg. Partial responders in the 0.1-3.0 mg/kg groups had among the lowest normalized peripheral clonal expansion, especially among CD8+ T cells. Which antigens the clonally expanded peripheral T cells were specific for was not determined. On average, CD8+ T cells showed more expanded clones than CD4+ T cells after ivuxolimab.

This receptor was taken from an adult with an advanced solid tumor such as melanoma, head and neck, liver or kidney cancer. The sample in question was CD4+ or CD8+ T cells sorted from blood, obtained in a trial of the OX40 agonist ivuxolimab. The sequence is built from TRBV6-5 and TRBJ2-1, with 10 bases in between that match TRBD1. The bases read TGTGCCAGCAGTTACGCAGGACAGGGGGCCTACAATGAGCAGTTCTTC. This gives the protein CASSYAGQGAYNEQFF.